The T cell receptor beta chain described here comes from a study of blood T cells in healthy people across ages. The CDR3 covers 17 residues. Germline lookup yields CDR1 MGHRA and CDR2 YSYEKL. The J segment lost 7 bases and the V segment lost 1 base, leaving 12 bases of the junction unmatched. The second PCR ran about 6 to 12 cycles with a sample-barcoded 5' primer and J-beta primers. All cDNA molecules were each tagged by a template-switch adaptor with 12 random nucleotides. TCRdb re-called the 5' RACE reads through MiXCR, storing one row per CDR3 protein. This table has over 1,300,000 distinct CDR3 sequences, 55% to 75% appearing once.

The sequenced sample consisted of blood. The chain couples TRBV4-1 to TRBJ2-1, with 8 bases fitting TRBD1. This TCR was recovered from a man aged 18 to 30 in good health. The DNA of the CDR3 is TGCGCCAGCAGCCAAGGGAGTGCCAGGGGGCGAAAAAATGAGCAGTTCTTC. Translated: CASSQGSARGRKNEQFF.